What follows is one TCR beta chain and its context. This sample was taken from a study of CD8+ T cells in alopecia areata. Sequencing relied on a cDNA template that was reverse transcribed from extracted RNA. Profiling relied on immunoSEQ multiplex PCR, and the TCRdb table lists in-frame clones only, not all of them. The table records under 150,000 clones, approximately 56% of them present only once. This CDR3 has 21 amino acids. CDR1 is LGHNT and CDR2 is FRNRAP in the germline V gene. Trimming cost V 0 bases and J 5 bases, with 28 bases left between them. The genes are TRBV12-5 and TRBJ2-2, with D unresolved. The sample was CD8+ T cells sorted from blood. This clonotype originated in a human donor in good health. The CDR3 protein is CASGLVRSLPWAARTTGELFF. CDR3 in DNA: TGTGCTAGTGGTTTGGTACGGAGTCTTCCATGGGCGGCCCGAACGACCGGGGAGCTGTTTTTT.